This record looks at one T cell receptor (beta chain) sequence and its context. Authors' analysis steps: For nucleated cells, counts were estimated from reference gene primer amplification. The repertoire was sequenced with immunoSEQ multiplex PCR; TCRdb's copy has only in-frame clones and lacks some. V and J calls and clone size are those listed in that table; D and trimming were worked out from the DNA. This table holds nearly 110,000 clones, 70% to 85% found once. This entry is derived from a study of blood T cell repertoires in COVID-19. Whole-study context: Researchers got acute and convalescent COVID-19 samples from the United States, Italy and Spain. The analysed material was cDNA or gDNA that came from T cells, B-cell-depleted T cells, or PBMCs.

This clonotype was obtained from a woman aged 60-70 years with acute or convalescent COVID-19. Sequenced material: peripheral blood.

The CDR3 reads CATSRRGTSDTQYF. The CDR3 nucleotides read TGTGCCACCAGCAGACGAGGGACTTCAGATACGCAGTATTTT. The V and J genes are TRBV15 and TRBJ2-3; possible D gene TRBD2, 6 bases. This CDR3 region has 14 residues. Between the trimmed V and J ends, which lost 2 bases and 4 bases, there was a span of 10 bases. Germline CDR1 is LNHNV and CDR2 is YYDKDF (reference sequence).